The sample holds many counts of the clone carrying this TCR beta chain. Diagnosing involved the use of clinical symptoms, serum thyroxine and TRAb, thyroid ultrasound and orbital computed tomography. PBMCs were derived from under 13 ml fresh peripheral blood. This sample is part of a study of T cells in Graves' hyperthyroidism and ophthalmopathy. RNA transcripts served as the template for amplifying TCR beta CDR3 regions. An initial round of RT-PCR targeting the TCR CDR3 relied on the HTBI primer set. TCRdb re-called the multiplex PCR reads through MiXCR, storing one row per CDR3 protein. The sample lists approximately 610,000 distinct CDR3 sequences, approximately 15% occurring once. Germline V lookup: CDR1 SGHTA, CDR2 FQGNSA. The CDR3 contains 14 residues. J lost 5 bases, V lost 5 bases, and 7 bases had no gene match.

Sequencing was performed on blood. This chain links TRBV7-2 with TRBJ2-5, with 8 bases that match TRBD2. The receptor's source is a middle-aged woman with Graves' ophthalmopathy. The CDR3 region has the DNA TGTGCCAGCAGCCCTCTAGCGGGCGCTGAGACCCAGTACTTC. This encodes CASSPLAGAETQYF.